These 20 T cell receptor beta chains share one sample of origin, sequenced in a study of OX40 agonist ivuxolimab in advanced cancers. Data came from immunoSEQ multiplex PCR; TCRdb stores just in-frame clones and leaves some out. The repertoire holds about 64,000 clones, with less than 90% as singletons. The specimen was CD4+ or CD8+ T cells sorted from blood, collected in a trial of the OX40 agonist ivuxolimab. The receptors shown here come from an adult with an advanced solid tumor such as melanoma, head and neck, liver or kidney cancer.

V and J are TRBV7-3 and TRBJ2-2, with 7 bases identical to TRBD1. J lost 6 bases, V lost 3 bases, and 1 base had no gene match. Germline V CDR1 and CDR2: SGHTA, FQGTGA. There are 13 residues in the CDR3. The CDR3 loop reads CASSLTGSGELFF. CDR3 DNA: TGTGCCAGCAGCTTGACAGGGTCCGGGGAGCTGTTTTTT.

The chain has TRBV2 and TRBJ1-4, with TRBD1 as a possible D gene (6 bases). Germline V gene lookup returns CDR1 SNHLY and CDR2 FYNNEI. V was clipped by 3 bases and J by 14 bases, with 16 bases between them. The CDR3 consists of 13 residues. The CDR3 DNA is TGTGCCAGCAGTGATGGGGGCGGGCGAAACCTGTTTTTT. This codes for CASSDGGGRNLFF. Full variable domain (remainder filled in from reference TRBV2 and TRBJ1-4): EPEVTQTPSHQVTQMGQEVILRCVPISNHLYFYWYRQILGQKVEFLVSFYNNEISEKSEIFDDQFSVERPDGSNFTLKIRSTKLEDSAMYFCASSDGGGRNLFFGSGTQLSVL.

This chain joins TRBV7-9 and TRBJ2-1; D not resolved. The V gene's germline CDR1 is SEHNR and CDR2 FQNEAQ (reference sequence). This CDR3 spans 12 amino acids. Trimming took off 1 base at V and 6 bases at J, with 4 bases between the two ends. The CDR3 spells CASSLVGNEQFF. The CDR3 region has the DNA TGTGCCAGCAGCTTAGTGGGCAATGAGCAGTTCTTC.

The CDR3 coding sequence is TGCAGCGTTGAAACAGGGAAAAGGTACGAGCAGTACTTC. Protein: CSVETGKRYEQYF. The chain recombines TRBV29-1 with TRBJ2-7; D perhaps matches TRBD1 (6 bases). The germline CDR1 and CDR2 sequences are SQVTM and ANQGSEA. This CDR3 is 13 amino acids long. Trimming removed 2 bases at V and 4 bases at J, with 12 bases between.

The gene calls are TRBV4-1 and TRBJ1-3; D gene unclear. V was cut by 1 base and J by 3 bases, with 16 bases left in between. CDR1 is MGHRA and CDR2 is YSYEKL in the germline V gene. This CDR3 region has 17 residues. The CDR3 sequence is CASSQGPATGGGNTIYF. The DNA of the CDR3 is TGCGCCAGCAGCCAAGGACCGGCCACCGGCGGTGGAAACACCATATATTTT.

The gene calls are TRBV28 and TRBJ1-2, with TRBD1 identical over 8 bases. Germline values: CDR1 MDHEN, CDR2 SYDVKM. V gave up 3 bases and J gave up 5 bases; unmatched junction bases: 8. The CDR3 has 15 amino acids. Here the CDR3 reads CASSLMPGGAYGYTF. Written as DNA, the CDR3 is TGTGCCAGCAGTTTGATGCCAGGGGGCGCTTATGGCTACACCTTC.

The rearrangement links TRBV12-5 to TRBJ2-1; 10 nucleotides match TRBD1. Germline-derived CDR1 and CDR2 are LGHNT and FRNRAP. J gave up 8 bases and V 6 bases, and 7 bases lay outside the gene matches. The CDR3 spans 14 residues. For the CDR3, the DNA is TGTGCTAGTGGCCTAGGACAGGGGGAGGATGAGCAGTTCTTC. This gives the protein CASGLGQGEDEQFF.

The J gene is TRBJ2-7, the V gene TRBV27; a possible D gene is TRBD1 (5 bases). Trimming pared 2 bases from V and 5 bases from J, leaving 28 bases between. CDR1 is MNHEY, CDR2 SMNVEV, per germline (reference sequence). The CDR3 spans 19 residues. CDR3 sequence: CASSLLPPRQSSRFHEQYF. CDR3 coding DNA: TGTGCCAGCAGTTTACTACCCCCTCGACAGTCTTCAAGATTCCACGAGCAGTACTTC.

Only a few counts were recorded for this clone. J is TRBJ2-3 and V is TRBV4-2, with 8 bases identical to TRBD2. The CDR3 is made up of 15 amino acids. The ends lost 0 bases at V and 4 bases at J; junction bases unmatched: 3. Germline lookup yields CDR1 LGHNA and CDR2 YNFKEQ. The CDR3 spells CASSQDGGASDTQYF. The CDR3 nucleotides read TGTGCCAGCAGCCAAGACGGGGGGGCCTCAGATACGCAGTATTTT.

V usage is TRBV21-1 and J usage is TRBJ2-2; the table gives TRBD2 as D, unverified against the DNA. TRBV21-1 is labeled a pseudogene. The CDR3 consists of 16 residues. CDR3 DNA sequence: TGTGCCAGCAGCAAAGGCGGGACTAGGGGCACCGGGGAGCTGTTTTTT. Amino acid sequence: CASSKGGTRGTGELFF.

Here the CDR3 DNA reads TGTGCCAGCAGTTTATTGGGTGGGACTGAAGCTTTCTTT. Amino acids: CASSLLGGTEAFF. The rearrangement uses TRBV28 and TRBJ1-1; no reliable D call. The V gene lost 1 base and the J gene lost 5 bases, with 8 bases spanning the gap. The CDR3 contains 13 residues. CDR1 is MDHEN, CDR2 SYDVKM, per germline.

CDR3 in DNA: TGTGCCAGCAGCCAAGATTTGGGGGGCGCGGCCGGGGAGCTGTTTTTT. Residues: CASSQDLGGAAGELFF. The V and J genes are TRBV14 and TRBJ2-2; D could derive from TRBD1 or TRBD2 (6 bases each). CDR1 SGHDN and CDR2 FVKESK come from the germline V gene. V lost 0 bases, J lost 6 bases, and 14 bases lay in between. CDR3 length: 16 residues.

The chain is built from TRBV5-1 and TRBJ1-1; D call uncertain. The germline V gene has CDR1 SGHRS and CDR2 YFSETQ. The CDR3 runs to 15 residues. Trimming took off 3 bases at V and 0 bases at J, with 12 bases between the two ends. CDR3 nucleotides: TGCGCCAGCAGCTCAGAAGACGGAATGAACACTGAAGCTTTCTTT. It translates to CASSSEDGMNTEAFF.

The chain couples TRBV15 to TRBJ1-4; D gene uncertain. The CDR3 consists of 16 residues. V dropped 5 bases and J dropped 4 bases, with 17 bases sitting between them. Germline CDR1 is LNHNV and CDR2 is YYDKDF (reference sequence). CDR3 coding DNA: TGTGCCACCAGCGCCCCCGGCCCCCGGGGTAATGAAAAACTGTTTTTT. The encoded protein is CATSAPGPRGNEKLFF.

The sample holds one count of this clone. CDR3 amino acids: CASSITGILAKNIQYF. The CDR3 nucleotides are TGTGCCAGTAGTATAACCGGGATCTTAGCCAAAAACATTCAGTACTTC. The rearrangement joins TRBV19 to TRBJ2-4; a possible D gene is TRBD2 (5 bases). The CDR3 contains 16 residues. The V and J ends lost 2 bases and 0 bases respectively, with 11 bases between them. Germline assignment: CDR1 LNHDA and CDR2 SQIVND (reference sequence). The whole variable domain, filled in from reference TRBV19 and TRBJ2-4, reads DGGITQSPKYLFRKEGQNVTLSCEQNLNHDAMYWYRQDPGQGLRLIYYSQIVNDFQKGDIAEGYSVSREKKESFPLTVTSAQKNPTAFYLCASSITGILAKNIQYFGAGTRLSVL.

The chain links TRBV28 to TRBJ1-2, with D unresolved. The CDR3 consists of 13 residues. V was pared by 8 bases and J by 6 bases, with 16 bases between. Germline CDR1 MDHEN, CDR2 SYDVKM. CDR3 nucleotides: TGTGCCAGCCGGGAAGAAAGTGTTGATGGCTACACCTTC. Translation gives CASREESVDGYTF.

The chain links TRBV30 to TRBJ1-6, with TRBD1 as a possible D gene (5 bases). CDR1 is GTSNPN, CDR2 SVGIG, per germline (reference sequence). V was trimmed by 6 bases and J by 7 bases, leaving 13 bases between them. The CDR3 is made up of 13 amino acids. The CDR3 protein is CACQTVTNSPLHF. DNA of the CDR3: TGTGCCTGCCAGACAGTGACGAATTCACCCCTCCACTTT.

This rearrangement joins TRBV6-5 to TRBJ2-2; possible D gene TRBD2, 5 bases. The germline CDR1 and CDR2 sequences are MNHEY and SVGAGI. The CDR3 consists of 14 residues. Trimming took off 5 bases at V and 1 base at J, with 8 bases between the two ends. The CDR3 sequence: CASSRTQNTGELFF. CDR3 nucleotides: TGTGCCAGCAGTCGGACTCAGAACACCGGGGAGCTGTTTTTT.

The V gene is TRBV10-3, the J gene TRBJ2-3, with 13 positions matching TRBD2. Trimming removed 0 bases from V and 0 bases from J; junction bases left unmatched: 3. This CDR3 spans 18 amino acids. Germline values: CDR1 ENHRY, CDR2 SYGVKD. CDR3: CAISESQTSGRSTDTQYF. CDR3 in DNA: TGTGCCATCAGTGAGTCGCAGACTAGCGGGAGGAGCACAGATACGCAGTATTTT.

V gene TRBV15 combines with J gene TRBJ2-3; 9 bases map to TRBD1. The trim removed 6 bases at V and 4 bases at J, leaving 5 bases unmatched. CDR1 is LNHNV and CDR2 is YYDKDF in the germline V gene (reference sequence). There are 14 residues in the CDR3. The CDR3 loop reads CATRKDRGADTQYF. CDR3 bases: TGTGCCACCAGAAAGGACAGGGGCGCAGATACGCAGTATTTT.